Given below is one T cell receptor (beta chain) in context. This clonotype was counted many times. The specificity of this receptor is unknown. Qualities for individual bases were not recorded, and no much larger clone is one base off. V drops 5 bases and J drops 3 bases, leaving 13 bases in between. The germline V gene specifies KGHSH as CDR1 and LQKENI as CDR2. Counted from cysteine to phenylalanine, this CDR3 has 14 amino acids. Solely the CDR3 DNA is kept, with 42 bases framed from the first base. A patient counted as having stable Graves' hyperthyroidism if no progression to ophthalmopathy occurred over 18 months of follow-up. Hyperthyroidism patients were newly diagnosed, with disease duration under 2 months, and aged 18 to 65 years. Exclusion was applied to patients with uncontrolled infections, other autoimmune diseases, pregnancy or lactation. Diagnoses relied on clinical symptoms, serum thyroxine and TRAb, thyroid ultrasound and orbital computed tomography. Ficoll-Paque density gradient centrifugation was used to isolate PBMCs from about 9.4 ml of fresh peripheral blood. Trizol reagent was used to extract total RNA, and RNA quality was then checked on an Agilent 2100 Bioanalyzer.

This sample was taken from a study of T cells in Graves' hyperthyroidism and ophthalmopathy (dated by TCRdb to the late 2010s). In terms of the full investigation: Peripheral blood samples were taken at the time of initial diagnosis, prior to any treatment. A discovery cohort of about 96 patients, approximately 45 with Graves' ophthalmopathy and about 60 with stable Graves' hyperthyroidism, was used to find distinguishing TCR V-J signatures. Prospective prediction of ophthalmopathy was tested in an independent validation cohort consisting of 18 hyperthyroidism patients and approximately 16 patients who later progressed to ophthalmopathy. The 75 to 100 discovery patients were randomly divided into training and test sets at a 7:3 ratio. In several Graves' hyperthyroidism patients, the study also compared T-cell repertoires from thyroid tissue with T-cell repertoires from blood. Once sampling was done, hyperthyroidism patients were given methimazole at a starting dose of 30 mg daily, whereas ophthalmopathy patients were given high-dose intravenous methylprednisolone. According to the paper, TCR Vbeta CDR3 sequencing was carried out on over 130 peripheral blood samples, which came from under 50 ophthalmopathy, 80 or so hyperthyroidism and approximately 17 progressor patients.

General findings and caveats noted by the study authors: Ophthalmopathy was separated from stable hyperthyroidism by a 13 V-J signature model, with approximately 89% sensitivity and about 81% specificity obtained in cross-validation and 80%/75% obtained in testing. Sample size was not statistically predetermined, and investigators were not blinded to group allocation. In validation, progression to ophthalmopathy was predicted by the model with roughly 69% sensitivity and around 75% specificity, a median of roughly 6.4 months before onset. Most expanded thyroid clonotypes (frequency above 0.001) were also detected in blood, suggesting blood repertoires may reflect thyroid immune responses.

Amplification of TCR beta CDR3 regions was carried out from RNA transcripts. For the first round of RT-PCR on the TCR CDR3, the HTBI primer set was used together with the Qiagen OneStep RT-PCR kit. Libraries were constructed in a second round of multiplex PCR, after which size selection and purification were carried out. Sequencing of the libraries was done on an Illumina HiSeq2000 using paired-end 100 bp reads. The authors' analysis ran thus. SOAPnuke was used to process the raw data, with reads discarded if the reads contained adapters or uncalled bases, had a mean Phred below 15, or lacked an exact constant-primer or identifier match. COPE v1.2.5 was used to merge the high-quality paired reads, and each unique nucleotide sequence was defined as a clonotype. MiTCR v1.1 was used to align the clonotypes against IMGT TRBV, TRBD and TRBJ reference segments. The analysis was restricted to V-J combinations with a frequency above 0.0001, which together covered approximately 99% of the repertoires. The TCS score was defined as F50 (clonal expansion) divided by E x V (chaos), with BLOSUM62-based TCRdist calculated between CDR3 peptides within each V-J. Welch's t-statistics and random forest reduced roughly 500 V-J features to 13, which were used in a naive Bayes classifier (R e1071). TCRdb took the public reads, trimmed them with fastp at Q25, ran MiXCR for clone calling and kept in-frame beta chains. Identical CDR3 protein sequences are pooled into one entry, listed with their most common genes and DNA. The V and J calls here are based on TCRdb, not the publication. The sample table records about 520,000 distinct CDR3 sequences; roughly 20% of these occur just once. The ten largest clones represent about a quarter of the sample.

This receptor was obtained from a young man with Graves' hyperthyroidism. Sequenced input: blood. The chain joins TRBV18 to TRBJ1-1; TRBD1 could be the D gene, as 5 bases match. The nucleotides read TGTGCCAGCTCATCGGCAGGGTTGGACACTGAAGCTTTCTTT. Translated, this gives CASSSAGLDTEAFF.